This T cell receptor beta chain was captured in a study of blood T cell repertoires in COVID-19. Study details: Samples came from the United States, Italy and Spain, spanning acute and convalescent COVID-19. Nucleic acid was either cDNA or gDNA, and it came from T cells, B-cell-depleted T cells, or PBMCs.

Per the original data handling: How many nucleated cells were present was estimated from reference gene primer amplification. TCRdb's copy holds only in-frame clones and misses some; the assay was immunoSEQ multiplex PCR. D and trimming come from the DNA, and the V and J calls and clone size come from that table. The repertoire holds 230,000 or so clones, with 89% as singletons. V lost 3 bases, J lost 0 bases, and 6 bases lay in between. Germline loops: CDR1 SGDLS, CDR2 YYNGEE. The CDR3 length is 13 residues. The source of this sequence is a woman between 40 and 50 years old who had recovered from COVID-19. This chain joins TRBV9 and TRBJ1-2; D unclear. The material sequenced was peripheral blood. As DNA, the CDR3 is TGTGCCAGCAGCGCTCGAGCTAACTATGGCTACACCTTC. Translating gives CASSARANYGYTF.